This T cell receptor beta chain was sequenced for a study of a mutant IDH1 vaccine in newly diagnosed glioma. Specified time point: week 35, safety follow-up. The investigators gave 300 ug of mutant IDH1 20-mer peptide in each vaccine dose, together with topical imiquimod. TCRdb keeps only in-frame clones here, not all; method: immunoSEQ multiplex PCR. Here the sample spans about 45,000 clones, roughly 92% being singletons. V lost 3 bases and J 1 base, leaving 12 bases between the germline ends. Germline CDR1 GTSNPN, CDR2 SVGIG (reference sequence). This CDR3 spans 15 amino acids. Concerning this clone: What it binds is not known.

The receptor comes from a man aged 50-60 years with glioma. V gene TRBV30 combines with J gene TRBJ2-2, with D unclear. The sequencing here drew on PBMCs, taken from a glioma patient whose treatment included an IDH1 peptide vaccine. This CDR3 is CAWSARPGNTGELFF. The CDR3 region has the DNA TGTGCCTGGAGCGCCCGCCCGGGGAACACCGGGGAGCTGTTTTTT.